The subject of this entry is one T cell receptor (beta chain). What it binds is not known. Unexposed donor CD4+ T cells date from about 2011-2018, before the COVID-19 pandemic. This specimen belongs to a study of CD4 T cells in relation to SARS-CoV-2 and coronaviruses. Notes on the study in general: Culture-expanded clones reflect memory recall rather than primary priming during culture.

V was clipped by 4 bases and J by 5 bases; unmatched bases: 7. Germline V gene data show CDR1 as SGHNT and CDR2 as YYREEE (reference sequence). CDR3 length: 16 residues. Naive and memory CD4+ T cell DNA was deep-sequenced without culture. TCRdb's copy holds only in-frame clones and misses some; the assay was immunoSEQ multiplex PCR. The data show approximately 70,000 clones, with 80% to 95% seen just once and 0.23% held by the top ten. The rearrangement links TRBV5-4 to TRBJ2-2; 11 nucleotides match TRBD2. The sample consisted of naive CD4+ T cells from PBMCs. Subset meaning: naive CD4+ T cells isolated by negative enrichment. This TCR was recovered from a human donor in good health. The CDR3: CASSLGSSGGTGELFF. In DNA form, the CDR3 reads TGTGCCAGCAGCCTTGGGTCTAGCGGGGGGACCGGGGAGCTGTTTTTT.